This TCR beta chain appears in the sequencing data of a study of spatial heterogeneity in lung cancer. About the study: TCR and UMI combinations that were unique each appeared, on average, more than ten times in raw reads.

The CDR3 runs 13 residues. Deletions cut 5 bases from V and 3 bases from J, with 11 bases between. Germline V CDR1 and CDR2: MNHEY, SMNVEV (reference sequence). The table lists this clonotype with many counts. Specified time point: sample taken at primary tumor resection. No cell sorting; template was whole RNA from tumor, lung tissue or PBMC. One entry per CDR3 protein, called by TCRdb with MiXCR from the 5' RACE reads. This sample has 25,000 or so distinct CDR3 sequences, with around 3.2% found just once. The sample consisted of PBMCs, taken at surgery. J is TRBJ2-7 and V is TRBV27; D is uncertain. This clonotype was sampled from a female donor with early-stage non-small cell lung cancer. Here the CDR3 reads CASSPGPIYEQYF. The CDR3 DNA reads TGTGCCAGCAGTCCGGGCCCCATCTACGAGCAGTACTTC.